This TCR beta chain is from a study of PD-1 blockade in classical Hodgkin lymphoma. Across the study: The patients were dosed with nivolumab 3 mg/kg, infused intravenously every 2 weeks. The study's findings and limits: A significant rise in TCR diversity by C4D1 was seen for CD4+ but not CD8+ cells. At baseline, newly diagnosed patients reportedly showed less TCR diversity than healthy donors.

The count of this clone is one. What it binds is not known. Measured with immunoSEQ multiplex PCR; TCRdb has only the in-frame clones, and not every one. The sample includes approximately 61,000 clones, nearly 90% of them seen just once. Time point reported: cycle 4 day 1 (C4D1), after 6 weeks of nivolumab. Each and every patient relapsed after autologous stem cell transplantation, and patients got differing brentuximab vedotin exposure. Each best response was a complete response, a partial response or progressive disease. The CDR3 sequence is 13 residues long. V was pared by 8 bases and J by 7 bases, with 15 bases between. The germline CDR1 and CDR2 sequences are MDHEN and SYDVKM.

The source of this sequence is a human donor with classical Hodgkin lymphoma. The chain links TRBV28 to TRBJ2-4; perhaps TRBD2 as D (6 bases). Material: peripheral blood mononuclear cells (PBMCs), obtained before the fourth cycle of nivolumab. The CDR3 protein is CASSVAEPNIQYF. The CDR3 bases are TGTGCCAGCTCGGTAGCGGAACCCAACATTCAGTACTTC.